This TCR beta chain was obtained from a study of cytomegalovirus exposure and HLA in healthy donors. This clone was counted only a few times. Whereas donors were nominally healthy upon sampling, unrecorded immune exposures were probable. The PCR employed 60 Vbeta primers together with 13 Jbeta primers. Using immunoSEQ multiplex PCR, the repertoire was profiled, and TCRdb retains in-frame clones only, with some absent. In the table there are around 150,000 clones, approximately 72% of which are singletons. With 5 bases clipped from V and 5 bases from J, the junction kept 11 bases outside the gene matches. CDR3 length: 16 amino acids. Germline V gene lookup returns CDR1 LNHDA and CDR2 SQIVND (reference sequence).

This TCR was sampled from a woman aged 60-75 years in good health and CMV-seronegative. V gene TRBV19 combines with J gene TRBJ2-5, with 10 bases identical to TRBD1. The material sequenced was PBMCs. CDR3 bases: TGTGCCAGTAGTTTTACCGGGACAGGGGAAAGGGAGACCCAGTACTTC. As protein: CASSFTGTGERETQYF.